This entry concerns a single TCR beta chain. These data originate in a study of control samples from healthy donors and cancer patients. V shed 6 bases, J shed 9 bases, and the junction held 12 bases outside the gene matches. In germline, CDR1 is MNHNY, CDR2 SVGAGI (reference sequence). The length of the CDR3 is 16 residues. The method was immunoSEQ multiplex PCR; TCRdb's version includes in-frame clones alone and lacks a portion of them. The top ten hold more than 9.5% of the sample, which has under 65,000 clones, around 87% seen once. The TCR sequence derives from a woman aged 55-69 years with lung cancer. The sequenced sample was PBMCs. The chain has TRBV6-6 and TRBJ1-6, with 9 bases fitting TRBD1. The CDR3 loop reads CASRRDGGQGSSPLHF. As DNA, the CDR3 is TGTGCCAGCAGACGGGATGGGGGACAGGGTAGTTCACCCCTCCACTTT.